Shown below are 5 T cell receptor beta chains from a single sample sequenced in a study of graft-versus-host responses after intestinal transplantation. Here immunoSEQ multiplex PCR was the method, and the copy in TCRdb shows in-frame clones only, minus some. The sample has about 24,000 clones; almost 40% are singletons. This sample comprised alloreactive CD4+ T cells from a mixed lymphocyte reaction culture, obtained before intestinal transplant. The subset was: CFSE-low proliferating T cells sorted from approximately six-day pre-transplant mixed lymphocyte reaction (GvH or HvG direction). The receptors shown here come from a human patient who received an intestinal transplant.

This clone was counted a few times. The chain recombines TRBV14 with TRBJ2-2; TRBD1 matches at 7 bases. The CDR3 loop spans 16 amino acids. Germline V gene data show CDR1 as SGHDN and CDR2 as FVKESK. Unmatched junction bases numbered 8, after V lost 0 bases and J lost 7 bases. Here the CDR3 DNA reads TGTGCCAGCAGCCAAGAATTAGGGGGCGCAGGCGGGGAGCTGTTTTTT. Translation gives CASSQELGGAGGELFF. The full variable domain, its missing parts supplied by reference TRBV14 and TRBJ2-2, is EAGVTQFPSHSVIEKGQTVTLRCDPISGHDNLYWYRRVMGKEIKFLLHFVKESKQDESGMPNNRFLAERTGGTYSTLKVQPAELEDSGVYFCASSQELGGAGGELFFGEGSRLTVL.

By share, this clone ranks as medium-sized. This rearrangement joins TRBV4-2 to TRBJ1-4; D gene uncertain. Germline values: CDR1 LGHNA, CDR2 YNFKEQ. The CDR3 has 14 residues. V dropped 6 bases and J dropped 5 bases, with 13 bases sitting between them. The CDR3 sequence: CASRPSGKNEKLFF. The CDR3 DNA reads as TGTGCCAGCAGACCTTCGGGAAAAAATGAAAAACTGTTTTTT.

The J gene is TRBJ1-1, the V gene TRBV28; D call uncertain. Germline V gene data show CDR1 as MDHEN and CDR2 as SYDVKM. The CDR3 sequence is 13 residues long. With 2 bases removed from V and 7 bases from J, the gap between germline ends came to 11 bases. The CDR3 DNA is TGTGCCAGCAGTTTAGGTATAGACATTGAAGCTTTCTTT. Residues: CASSLGIDIEAFF.

The sample holds a few counts of this clone. This chain uses TRBV7-7 with TRBJ2-5; TRBD2 is a possible D gene (5 bases). The CDR3 totals 15 residues. V shed 1 base and J shed 2 bases, with 11 bases lying between them. Germline V gene data show CDR1 as SSHAT and CDR2 as FNYEAQ (reference sequence). The CDR3 bases are TGTGCCAGCAGCTTAGGAGGGTACCGACAAGAGACCCAGTACTTC. Amino acid sequence: CASSLGGYRQETQYF.

This clone has a handful of counts. This chain links TRBV7-9 with TRBJ2-3, with D possibly matching TRBD2 (6 bases). The length of the CDR3 is 19 residues. Trimming removed 1 base at V and 6 bases at J, with 26 bases between. The V gene's germline CDR1 is SEHNR and CDR2 FQNEAQ (reference sequence). CDR3 amino acids: CASSLGYLLDWAAGDTQYF. The DNA for the CDR3 is TGTGCCAGCAGCTTAGGGTACCTTCTTGATTGGGCGGCGGGGGATACGCAGTATTTT.